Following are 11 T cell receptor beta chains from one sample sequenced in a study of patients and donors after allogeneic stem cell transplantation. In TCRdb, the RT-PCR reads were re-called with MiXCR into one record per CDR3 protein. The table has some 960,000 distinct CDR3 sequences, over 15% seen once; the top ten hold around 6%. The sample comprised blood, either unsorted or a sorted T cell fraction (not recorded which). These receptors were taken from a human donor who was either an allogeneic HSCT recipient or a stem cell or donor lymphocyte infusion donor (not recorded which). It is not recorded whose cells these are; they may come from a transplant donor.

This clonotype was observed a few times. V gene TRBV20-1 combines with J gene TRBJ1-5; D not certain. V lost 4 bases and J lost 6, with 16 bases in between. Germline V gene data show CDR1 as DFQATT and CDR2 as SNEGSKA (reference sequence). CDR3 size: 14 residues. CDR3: CSAILGPKGQPQHF. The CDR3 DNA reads TGCAGTGCTATCCTGGGCCCCAAGGGTCAGCCCCAGCATTTT.

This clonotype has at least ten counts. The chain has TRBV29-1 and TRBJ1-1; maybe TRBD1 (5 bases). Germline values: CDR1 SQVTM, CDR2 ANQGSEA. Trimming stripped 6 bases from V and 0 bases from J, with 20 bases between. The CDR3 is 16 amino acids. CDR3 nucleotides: TGCAGCGTACGGGGGAGGGCACCAACCATGAACACTGAAGCTTTCTTT. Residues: CSVRGRAPTMNTEAFF.

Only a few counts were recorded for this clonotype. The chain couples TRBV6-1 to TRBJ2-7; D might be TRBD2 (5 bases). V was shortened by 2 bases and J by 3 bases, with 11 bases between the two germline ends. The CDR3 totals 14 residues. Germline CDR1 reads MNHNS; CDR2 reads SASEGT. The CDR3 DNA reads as TGTGCCAGCAGTGAAAGTGACGGGGTCTACGAGCAGTACTTC. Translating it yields CASSESDGVYEQYF.

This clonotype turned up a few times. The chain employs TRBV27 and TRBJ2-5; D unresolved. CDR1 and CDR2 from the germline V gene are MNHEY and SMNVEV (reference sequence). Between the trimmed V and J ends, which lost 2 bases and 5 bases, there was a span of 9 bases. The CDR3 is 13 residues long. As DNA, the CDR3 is TGTGCCAGCAGTTTAAGGATAGGGGAGACCCAGTACTTC. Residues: CASSLRIGETQYF.

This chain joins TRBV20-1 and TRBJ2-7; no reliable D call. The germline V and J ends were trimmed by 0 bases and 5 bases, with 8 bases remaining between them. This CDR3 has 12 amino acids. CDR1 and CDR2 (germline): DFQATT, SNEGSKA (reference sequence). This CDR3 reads CSARDLGDEQYF. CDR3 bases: TGCAGTGCTAGAGATCTTGGGGACGAGCAGTACTTC.

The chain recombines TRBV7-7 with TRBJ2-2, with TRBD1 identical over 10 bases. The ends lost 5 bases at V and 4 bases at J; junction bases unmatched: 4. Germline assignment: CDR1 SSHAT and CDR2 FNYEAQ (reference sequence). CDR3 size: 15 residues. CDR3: CASSDRGPGTGELFF. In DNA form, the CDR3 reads TGTGCCAGCAGCGACAGGGGGCCTGGCACCGGGGAGCTGTTTTTT.

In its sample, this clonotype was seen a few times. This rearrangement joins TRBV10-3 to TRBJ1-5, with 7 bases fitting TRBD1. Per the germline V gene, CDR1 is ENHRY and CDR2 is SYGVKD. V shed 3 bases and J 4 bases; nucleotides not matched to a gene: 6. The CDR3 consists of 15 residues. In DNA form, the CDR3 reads TGTGCCATCAGTGACCGGACAGGAACAAATCAGCCCCAGCATTTT. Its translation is CAISDRTGTNQPQHF.

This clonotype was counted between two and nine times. The CDR3 protein is CASSEIQGAMNTEAFF. The CDR3 DNA is TGTGCCAGCAGTGAAATTCAGGGGGCGATGAACACTGAAGCTTTCTTT. V usage is TRBV2 and J usage is TRBJ1-1, with 8 bases matching TRBD1. Looked up from germline, CDR1 is SNHLY and CDR2 is FYNNEI. There are 16 residues in the CDR3. The J segment lost 0 bases and the V segment lost 2 bases, leaving 5 bases of the junction unmatched.

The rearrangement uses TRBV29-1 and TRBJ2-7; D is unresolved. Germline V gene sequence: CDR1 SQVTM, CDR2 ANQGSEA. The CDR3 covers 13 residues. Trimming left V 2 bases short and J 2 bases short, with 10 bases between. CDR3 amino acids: CSVESTQPYEQYF. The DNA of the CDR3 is TGCAGCGTTGAATCCACACAACCCTACGAGCAGTACTTC.

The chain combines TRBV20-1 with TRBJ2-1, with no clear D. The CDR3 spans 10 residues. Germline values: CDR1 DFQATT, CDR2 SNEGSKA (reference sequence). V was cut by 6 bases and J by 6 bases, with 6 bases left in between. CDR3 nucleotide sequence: TGCAGTGCCCGGCGCAATGAGCAGTTCTTC. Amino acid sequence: CSARRNEQFF.

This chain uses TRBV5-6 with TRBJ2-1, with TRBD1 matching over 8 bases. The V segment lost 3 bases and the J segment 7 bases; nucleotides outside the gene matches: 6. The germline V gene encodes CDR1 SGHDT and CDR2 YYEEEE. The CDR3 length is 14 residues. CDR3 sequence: CASSSGTGRNEQFF. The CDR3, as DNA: TGTGCCAGCAGCTCCGGGACAGGACGTAATGAGCAGTTCTTC. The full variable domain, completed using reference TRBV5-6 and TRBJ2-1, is DAGVTQSPTHLIKTRGQQVTLRCSPKSGHDTVSWYQQALGQGPQFIFQYYEEEERQRGNFPDRFSGHQFPNYSSELNVNALLLGDSALYLCASSSGTGRNEQFFGPGTRLTVL.